The rows below give T cell receptor beta chains drawn from one sample of a study of T cells in Graves' hyperthyroidism and ophthalmopathy. TCRdb reprocessed the multiplex PCR reads with MiXCR, giving one entry per CDR3 protein. Among under 350,000 distinct CDR3 sequences listed, 21% were seen once. Sequenced input: blood. Receptors originate from a woman aged 50 to 60 with Graves' hyperthyroidism. Both conserved end residues are trimmed from each CDR3. Each record gives: CDR3 length, J gene, clone size, V gene, CDR3 protein. Expanded clones are given a class, and other clones once, few, many or no size at all.

15 TRBJ1-6 many TRBV6-6 ASSYSTVGRSNSPLH
13 TRBJ2-1 many TRBV7-2 ASSLALSANNEQF
11 TRBJ1-1 many TRBV29-1 SGRRTGPTEAF
10 TRBJ2-3 . TRBV29-1 SAGQGPDTQY
13 TRBJ1-1 many TRBV3-1 ASSHRDRLNTEAF
13 TRBJ2-2 many TRBV7-3 ASSFTSGGTGELF
14 TRBJ2-1 . TRBV28 ASSFLTGQGVNEQF
12 TRBJ1-2 many TRBV30 AWSKPQRGYGYT
10 TRBJ2-3 . TRBV12-3/TRBV12-4 ASSNLGGAQY
11 TRBJ1-1 many TRBV27 ASNRILNTEAF
13 TRBJ2-2 few TRBV6-9 ASRGRDGNTGELF
12 TRBJ2-1 many TRBV20-1 SARGTSGFSEQF
14 TRBJ1-5 many TRBV6-1 ASSEETATSNQPQH
9 TRBJ2-2 . TRBV29-1 SGGGPGELF
11 TRBJ1-5 . TRBV27 ASARGHYQPQH
13 TRBJ2-1 many TRBV28 ASSSPGSSYNEQF
11 TRBJ1-1 many TRBV10-2 ASSDPGQGTAF
14 TRBJ2-1 many TRBV20-1 SARTHTKAGYNEQF
11 TRBJ1-2 many TRBV29-1 SGYGTGRYGYT
14 TRBJ2-6 many TRBV2 ASNGLVLPGANVLT
14 TRBJ2-1 many TRBV5-5 ASSYTGAGGYNEQF
13 TRBJ2-3 many TRBV2 ASRSTGGKTDTQY
13 TRBJ2-2 once TRBV2 ASSGQGGGTEELF
11 TRBJ1-5 many TRBV28 ASSLWGGQPQH
13 TRBJ2-1 . TRBV27 ASSFGGGAGNEQF
12 TRBJ2-6 few TRBV20-1 SARFQSGANVLT
15 TRBJ2-1 many TRBV18 ASAHSGKKVVYNEQF
11 TRBJ2-4 many TRBV7-3 ASSLTFGGIQY
13 TRBJ1-3 . TRBV5-1 ASSLTGGYGNTIY
14 TRBJ2-7 many TRBV12-3/TRBV12-4 ASSLMGQGLSYEQY
15 TRBJ2-1 many TRBV7-8 ASIPARTMGPYNEQF
13 TRBJ2-7 many TRBV6-1 ASSEGGHPSYEQY
10 TRBJ2-1 many TRBV11-2 ASSLSQGGQF
10 TRBJ2-1 . TRBV6-1 ASSEARGEQF
12 TRBJ1-2 few TRBV12-3/TRBV12-4 ASSLDGFSYGYT
10 TRBJ1-1 many TRBV20-1 SASQENTEAF
14 TRBJ2-5 many TRBV7-3 ASSPGTGGGQETQY
11 TRBJ2-4 many TRBV20-1 SASRQGGNIQY
10 TRBJ2-5 many TRBV7-9 ASSPVGRAQY
12 TRBJ2-5 . TRBV2 ASSYSGGGETQY